The sequence of this TCR beta chain was determined in a study of cytomegalovirus exposure and HLA in healthy donors. The table came from immunoSEQ multiplex PCR; TCRdb's copy has only in-frame clones and leaves some out. Here the sample spans under 300,000 clones, 80% to 90% being singletons. The CDR3 consists of 15 residues. The germline gives CDR1 LNHNV, CDR2 YYDKDF (reference sequence). Trimming pared 3 bases from V and 3 bases from J, leaving 9 bases between. The receptor was isolated from a woman aged 18-29 years in good health and CMV-seronegative. The chain has TRBV15 and TRBJ2-6; TRBD1 might be the D (6 bases). Sequences were obtained from PBMCs. The CDR3 is CATSSRTDGANVLTF. The CDR3 coding sequence is TGTGCCACCAGCAGTCGGACAGATGGGGCCAACGTCCTGACTTTC.